This T cell receptor beta chain was recovered during a study of blood T cell repertoires in COVID-19. Study at large: Researchers got acute and convalescent COVID-19 samples from the United States, Italy and Spain.

Trimming at V came to 6 bases and at J to 3 bases, leaving 5 bases not matched to a gene. There are 14 residues in the CDR3. CDR1 SNHLY and CDR2 FYNNEI come from the germline V gene. In the original workflow: Using reference gene primer amplification, nucleated cell counts were estimated. Using immunoSEQ multiplex PCR, the repertoire was profiled, and TCRdb retains in-frame clones only, with some absent. V and J calls and clone size are copied from that table; D and trimming were computed from the DNA. This table has a few hundred thousand clones, around 91% appearing once. The gene calls are TRBV2 and TRBJ2-7, with 10 bases fitting TRBD2. The specimen sequenced was PBMCs or T cells enriched from blood (not recorded which). This sequence originates from a man aged 18 to 30 who had recovered from COVID-19. The chain's CDR3 is CASSPSGSVYEQYF. Written as DNA, the CDR3 is TGTGCCAGCAGCCCTAGCGGGAGTGTCTACGAGCAGTACTTC.